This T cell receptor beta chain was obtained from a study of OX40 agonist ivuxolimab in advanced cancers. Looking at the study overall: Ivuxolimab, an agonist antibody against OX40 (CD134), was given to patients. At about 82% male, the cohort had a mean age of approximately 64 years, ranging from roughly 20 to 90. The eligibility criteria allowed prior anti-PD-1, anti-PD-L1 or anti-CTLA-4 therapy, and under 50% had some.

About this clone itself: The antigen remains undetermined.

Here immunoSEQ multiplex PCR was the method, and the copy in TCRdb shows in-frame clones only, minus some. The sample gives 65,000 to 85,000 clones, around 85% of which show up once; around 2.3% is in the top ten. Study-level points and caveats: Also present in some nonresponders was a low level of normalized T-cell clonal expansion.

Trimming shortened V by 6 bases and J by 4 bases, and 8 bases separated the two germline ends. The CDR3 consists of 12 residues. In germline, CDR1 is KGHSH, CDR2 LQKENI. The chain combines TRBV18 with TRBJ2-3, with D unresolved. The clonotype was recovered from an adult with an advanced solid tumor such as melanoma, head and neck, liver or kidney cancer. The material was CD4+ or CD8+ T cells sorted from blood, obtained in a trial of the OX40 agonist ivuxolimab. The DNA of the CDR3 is TGTGCCAGCTCCCTCACGCCAGATACGCAGTATTTT. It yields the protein CASSLTPDTQYF.